The T cell receptor (beta chain) described here comes from a study of CXCR3-negative and CXCR3-positive naive CD8 T cells. The TRB libraries of cDNA were built by UMI-labeled 5' RACE. TCRdb re-called the 5' RACE reads; every CDR3 protein appears as one record, without DNA. Its listing shows approximately 45,000 distinct CDR3 sequences. The CDR3 sequence is 18 residues long. Germline CDR1 is SGHAT and CDR2 is FQNNGV. The sequenced sample was memory CD8+ T cells from blood. The V gene is TRBV11-2, the J gene TRBJ2-5; the D gene TCRdb calls, TRBD2, cannot be checked with no DNA. The receptor was derived from a human donor in good health. Some clones in this sample may be carry-over from other donors' samples. The CDR3 loop reads CASSLGGESGSWAETQYF.